This T cell receptor (beta chain) was sequenced in a study of T cells in tumors and immune-related adverse events (dated by TCRdb to the early 2020s). Points on this clone: Its antigen is not yet known. It has no much larger one-base neighbor in the sample; base qualities were not kept.

The meaning of the sample's treatment or condition label: nivolumab (PD-1 blockade) given before sampling. The DNeasy Blood and Tissue Kit was used to extract DNA from formalin-fixed paraffin-embedded specimens. The TCR beta locus was amplified and sequenced using the immunoSEQ assay, from which bulk TCR Vbeta CDR3 data were obtained. As for the authors' bioinformatics: Non-productive CDR3s, sequences shorter than 7 amino acids, and those not starting with C or ending with F/W were excluded. Analysis was restricted to specimens with at least 1000 reads, and clonotypes were defined at the amino acid level. To compute clonality, Pielou's evenness was subtracted from 1. To equalize library sizes, abundance-weighted random subsampling with replacement was performed and repeated 100 times so that 95% confidence intervals could be reported. The Morisita overlap index was used to quantify repertoire overlap, and the top 40 clones in each specimen were examined for overlap with the irAE. Here the immuneACCESS table is served through TCRdb, limited to in-frame sequences with V and J called. Missing clones are a known gap in these copies; in checked studies unresolved V genes cover under half, and the rest lacks a known reason. The V and J calls and clone size come from that table; D and trimming were worked out from the DNA. This sample gives around 4,500 clones in total; roughly four fifths of them show up just once. The biggest ten clones account for about 21% of the sample.

CDR1 and CDR2, per the germline V gene, are SGHAT and FQNNGV. Its CDR3 holds 12 amino acids, cysteine through phenylalanine. Only the CDR3 region is kept as DNA, spanning 36 bases read in frame from base 1. V is clipped by 1 base and J by 14 bases, and the sequence between their germline boundaries is 13 bases long. Specimen: skin tissue, collected from a patient treated with anti-PD-1 therapy. This sequence was found in a female donor with metastatic renal cell carcinoma. The V and J segments used are TRBV11-2 and TRBJ2-3; a confident D gene designation cannot be given. The CDR3 amino acid sequence is: CASSLAGRSGYF. The DNA reads TGTGCCAGCAGCTTAGCAGGACGCTCTGGGTATTTT.